One T cell receptor beta chain is described in this entry. Its specificity is unknown. V was trimmed by 5 bases and J by 3 bases, leaving 11 bases between them. Germline lookup yields CDR1 MNHEY and CDR2 SVGAGI. This CDR3 contains 14 residues. It was the approximately 130-subject validation cohort, separate from the approximately 690-subject first cohort, to which the donors belonged. This record belongs to a study of cytomegalovirus exposure and HLA in healthy donors. Data came from immunoSEQ multiplex PCR; TCRdb stores just in-frame clones and leaves some out. The sample yields around 150,000 clones, roughly 89% seen once. The study's findings and limits: Rare TCR sequences dominated, though some public TCRs recurred in many donors. The study listed approximately 160 cytomegalovirus-associated TCR beta chains. Within the 95 to 150 validation repertoires, first-cohort TCR clusters tended to co-occur, according to a later analysis.

Sequenced: PBMCs. The clonotype originates from a woman aged 18-30 years in good health and CMV-seropositive. The chain carries TRBV6-5 and TRBJ1-3; D possibly corresponds to TRBD1 (6 bases). The DNA for the CDR3 is TGTGCCAGCAGTGAAGGGGGTTATGGAAACACCATATATTTT. Translated: CASSEGGYGNTIYF.